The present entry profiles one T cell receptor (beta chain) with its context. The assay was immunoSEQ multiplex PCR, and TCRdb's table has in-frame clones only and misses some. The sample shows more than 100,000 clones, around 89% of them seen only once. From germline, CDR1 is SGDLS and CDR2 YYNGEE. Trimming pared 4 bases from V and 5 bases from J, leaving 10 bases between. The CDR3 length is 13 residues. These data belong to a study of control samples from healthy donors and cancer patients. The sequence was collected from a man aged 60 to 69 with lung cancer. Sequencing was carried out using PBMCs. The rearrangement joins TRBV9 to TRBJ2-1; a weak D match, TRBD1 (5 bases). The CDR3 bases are TGTGCCAGCAGCCGTGGGGCCGACAATGAGCAGTTCTTC. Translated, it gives CASSRGADNEQFF.